Presented here are 18 T cell receptor beta chains from one specimen sequenced in a study of graft-versus-host responses after intestinal transplantation. Only in-frame clones appear in the TCRdb table, and some are missing; sequencing was by immunoSEQ multiplex PCR. The table lists around 93,000 clones, about 93% of them singletons. These receptors are not linked to any known antigen. Sequences were derived from unstimulated CD8+ T cells sorted from spleen or lymph node cells, sampled before intestinal transplant. Every receptor here comes from a human donor who received an intestinal transplant.

V and J are TRBV6-1 and TRBJ2-7, with D possibly being TRBD2 (6 bases). V lost 0 bases and J 2 bases, leaving 11 bases between the germline ends. The CDR3 is 15 amino acids. Germline V gene data show CDR1 as MNHNS and CDR2 as SASEGT. The CDR3 bases are TGTGCCAGCAGTGAAGCGGAGGGGCCCCCCTACGAGCAGTACTTC. It codes for CASSEAEGPPYEQYF.

The chain couples TRBV7-6 to TRBJ2-5; D ambiguous. In germline, CDR1 is SGHVS, CDR2 FNYEAQ. The CDR3 has 12 amino acids. Between the trimmed V and J ends, which lost 5 bases and 1 base, there was a span of 5 bases. The CDR3 protein is CASSRIQETQYF. Written as DNA, the CDR3 is TGTGCCAGCAGCCGGATCCAAGAGACCCAGTACTTC.

V gene TRBV11-2 combines with J gene TRBJ2-2, with TRBD2 as a possible D gene (5 bases). V dropped 0 bases and J dropped 7 bases, with 9 bases sitting between them. This CDR3 comprises 14 residues. Germline lookup yields CDR1 SGHAT and CDR2 FQNNGV. The CDR3 is CASSLENGVGELFF. CDR3 coding DNA: TGTGCCAGCAGCTTAGAAAACGGGGTCGGGGAGCTGTTTTTT.

V usage is TRBV27 and J usage is TRBJ1-1, with 8 nucleotides matching TRBD1. J gave up 5 bases and V 3 bases, and 5 bases lay outside the gene matches. The germline CDR1 and CDR2 sequences are MNHEY and SMNVEV (reference sequence). The CDR3 is made up of 14 amino acids. In DNA, the CDR3 is TGTGCCAGCAGTTTTAGACAGGGGTGGACTGAAGCTTTCTTT. It translates to CASSFRQGWTEAFF.

In nucleotides, the CDR3 is TGCGCCAGCAGCTTGTTCGACCTGAATGAAAAACTGTTTTTT. Its translation: CASSLFDLNEKLFF. The chain carries TRBV5-1 and TRBJ1-4; no clear D. The V end lost 1 base, the J end lost 5 bases, and 9 bases lay between the germline ends. The CDR3 extends over 14 amino acids. Germline loops: CDR1 SGHRS, CDR2 YFSETQ.

This chain connects TRBV9 to TRBJ1-1; the D is unclear. Trimming removed 3 bases from V and 3 bases from J, with 18 bases in between. Germline V lookup: CDR1 SGDLS, CDR2 YYNGEE. CDR3 size: 16 residues. CDR3 DNA sequence: TGTGCCAGCAGCGGAGCAGGAGGGTTCGGCGACACTGAAGCTTTCTTT. Translated, it gives CASSGAGGFGDTEAFF.

The chain combines TRBV6-5 with TRBJ2-1; D ambiguous. Germline loops: CDR1 MNHEY, CDR2 SVGAGI. V shed 4 bases and J shed 7 bases, with 5 bases lying between them. The CDR3 sequence is 11 residues long. CDR3 in DNA: TGTGCCAGCAGTTTTATTAATGAGCAGTTCTTC. It specifies CASSFINEQFF.

DNA for the CDR3: TGTGCCAGCAGCTTGGACAAGAACTACGAGCAGTACTTC. This translates into CASSLDKNYEQYF. The chain uses TRBV5-4 and TRBJ2-7; D not certain. The length of the CDR3 is 13 residues. Trimming took 0 bases from V and 3 from J, leaving 7 bases between them. Germline V gives CDR1 SGHNT, CDR2 YYREEE (reference sequence).

The genes are TRBV7-9 and TRBJ2-4, with a tentative D call TRBD1 (5 bases). Germline V lookup: CDR1 SEHNR, CDR2 FQNEAQ (reference sequence). Trimming shortened V by 5 bases and J by 1 base, and 12 bases separated the two germline ends. This CDR3 region has 15 residues. CDR3 region: CASSRSYRAKNIQYF. The CDR3, as DNA: TGTGCCAGCAGCCGTTCTTACAGGGCCAAAAACATTCAGTACTTC.

The gene calls are TRBV30 and TRBJ2-7, with TRBD1 identical over 7 bases. Germline CDR1 GTSNPN, CDR2 SVGIG (reference sequence). The V and J ends lost 3 bases and 3 bases, in that order; junction bases with no gene match: 17. The CDR3 length is 17 residues. The CDR3 coding sequence is TGTGCCTGGAGAAGACTTACCGGGACAGAACCACGCTACGAGCAGTACTTC. This sequence encodes CAWRRLTGTEPRYEQYF.

As concerns this clone: Germline and junction disagree at one end, which may indicate a read error. The rearrangement joins TRBV19 to TRBJ2-7; 9 nucleotides match TRBD2. Germline V lookup: CDR1 LNHDA, CDR2 SQIVND (reference sequence). The CDR3 is made up of 13 amino acids. The CDR3 sequence is CASIIAGEDEQYF. The CDR3 region has the DNA TGTGCCAGTATTATAGCGGGGGAGGACGAGCAGTACTTC.

The chain employs TRBV11-1 and TRBJ2-7, with 9 bases matching TRBD1. The V gene's germline CDR1 is SGHAT and CDR2 FQDESV (reference sequence). The ends lost 2 bases at V and 4 bases at J; junction bases unmatched: 9. This CDR3 has 16 residues. The CDR3 DNA reads as TGTGCCAGCAGCTTAAGGACAGGGGAACGTTGGTACGAGCAGTACTTC. It translates to CASSLRTGERWYEQYF.

This chain links TRBV6-5 with TRBJ2-1, with D tentatively TRBD1 or TRBD2 (5 bases each). This CDR3 region has 14 residues. V shed 2 bases and J shed 7 bases, with 12 bases lying between them. The V gene's germline CDR1 is MNHEY and CDR2 SVGAGI. CDR3 amino acids: CASSYEAGRNEQFF. The CDR3 DNA reads as TGTGCCAGCAGTTACGAAGCAGGGAGAAATGAGCAGTTCTTC.

This clone was recorded only once. This chain joins TRBV6-5 and TRBJ2-7; tentative D call: TRBD2 (6 bases). Germline CDR1 is MNHEY and CDR2 is SVGAGI. The CDR3 is 14 amino acids. V lost 6 bases and J 0 bases, leaving 12 bases between the germline ends. Here the CDR3 DNA reads TGTGCCAGCAGCGGCCTCGGGGGCTCCTACGAGCAGTACTTC. Its translation is CASSGLGGSYEQYF.

This clone has just one count. This sequence joins TRBV13 and TRBJ1-4; 7 nucleotides line up with TRBD1. CDR1 and CDR2 from the germline V gene are PRHDT and FYEKMQ (reference sequence). V shed 3 bases, J shed 8 bases, and the junction held 9 bases outside the gene matches. This CDR3 contains 15 residues. The CDR3: CASSLTGRGEEKLFF. CDR3 bases: TGTGCCAGCAGCTTGACAGGGCGTGGGGAAGAAAAACTGTTTTTT.

The rearrangement joins TRBV4-1 to TRBJ2-1; D gene unclear. The V end was cut by 3 bases, the J end by 8 bases, with 26 bases between. The CDR3 sequence is 18 residues long. Germline V gene lookup returns CDR1 MGHRA and CDR2 YSYEKL. CDR3 sequence (DNA): TGCGCCAGCAGCCATCCCAACCCTTGGGCTAGGGTGGACGATGAGCAGTTCTTC. Amino acid sequence: CASSHPNPWARVDDEQFF.

This rearrangement joins TRBV4-1 to TRBJ2-5, with unresolved D. The CDR3 is 15 residues long. The germline V and J ends were trimmed by 5 bases and 5 bases, with 18 bases remaining between them. The germline V gene encodes CDR1 MGHRA and CDR2 YSYEKL. The CDR3 region has the DNA TGCGCCAGCAGCTCTCGGGCCCTGGAGACGGAGACCCAGTACTTC. It translates to CASSSRALETETQYF.

The chain couples TRBV10-2 to TRBJ1-4; D is uncertain. V was clipped by 10 bases and J by 6 bases, with 18 bases between them. From germline, CDR1 is WSHSY and CDR2 SAAADI. CDR3 size: 14 residues. The DNA of the CDR3 is TGCGCCACCACTCTGCCAACCCGGGATGAAAAACTGTTTTTT. This translates into CATTLPTRDEKLFF.